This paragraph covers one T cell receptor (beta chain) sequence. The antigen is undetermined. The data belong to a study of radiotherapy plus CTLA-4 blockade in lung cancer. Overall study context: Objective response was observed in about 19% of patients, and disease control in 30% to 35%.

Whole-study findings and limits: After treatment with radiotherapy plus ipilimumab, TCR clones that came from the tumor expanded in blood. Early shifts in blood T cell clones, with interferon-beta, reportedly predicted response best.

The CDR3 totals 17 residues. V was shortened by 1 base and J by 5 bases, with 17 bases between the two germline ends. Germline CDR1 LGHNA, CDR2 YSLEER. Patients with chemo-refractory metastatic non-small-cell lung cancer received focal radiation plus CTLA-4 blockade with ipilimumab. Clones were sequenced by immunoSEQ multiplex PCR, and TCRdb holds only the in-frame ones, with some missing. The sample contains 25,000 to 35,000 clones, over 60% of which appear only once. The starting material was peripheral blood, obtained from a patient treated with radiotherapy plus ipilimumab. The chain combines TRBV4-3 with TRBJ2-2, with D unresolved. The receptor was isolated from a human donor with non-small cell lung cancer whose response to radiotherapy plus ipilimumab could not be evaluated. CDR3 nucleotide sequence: TGCGCCAGCAGCCAAGCCCTTCGAACTCCCTCAACCGGGGAGCTGTTTTTT. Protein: CASSQALRTPSTGELFF.